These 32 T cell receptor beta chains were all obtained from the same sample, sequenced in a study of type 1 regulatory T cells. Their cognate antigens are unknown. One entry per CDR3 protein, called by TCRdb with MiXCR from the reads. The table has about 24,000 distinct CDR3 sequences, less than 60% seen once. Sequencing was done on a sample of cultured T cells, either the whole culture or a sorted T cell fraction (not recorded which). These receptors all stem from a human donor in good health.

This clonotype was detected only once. The CDR3 nucleotides read TGTGCCAGCCACGGGGCGGGAGAGCAGTACTTC. It specifies CASHGAGEQYF. The chain is built from TRBV18 and TRBJ2-7; the D gene is possibly TRBD2 (6 bases). CDR3 length equals 11 residues. Germline assignment: CDR1 KGHSH and CDR2 LQKENI. Trimming took 8 bases from V and 7 from J, leaving 12 bases between them.

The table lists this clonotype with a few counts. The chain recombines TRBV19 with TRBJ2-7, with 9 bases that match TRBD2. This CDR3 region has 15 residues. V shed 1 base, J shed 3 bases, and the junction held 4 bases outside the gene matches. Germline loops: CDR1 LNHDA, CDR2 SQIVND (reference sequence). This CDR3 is CASSIGSGGYYEQYF. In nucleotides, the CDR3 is TGTGCCAGTAGTATAGGCAGCGGGGGGTACTACGAGCAGTACTTC. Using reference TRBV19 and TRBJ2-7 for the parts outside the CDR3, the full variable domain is DGGITQSPKYLFRKEGQNVTLSCEQNLNHDAMYWYRQDPGQGLRLIYYSQIVNDFQKGDIAEGYSVSREKKESFPLTVTSAQKNPTAFYLCASSIGSGGYYEQYFGPGTRLTVT.

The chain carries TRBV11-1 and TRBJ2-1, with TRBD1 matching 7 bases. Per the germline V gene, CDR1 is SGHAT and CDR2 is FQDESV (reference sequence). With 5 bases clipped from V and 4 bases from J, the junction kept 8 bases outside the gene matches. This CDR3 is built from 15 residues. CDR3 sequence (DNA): TGTGCCAGCAGCAAGGGACAGCCAATTTACAATGAGCAGTTCTTC. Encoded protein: CASSKGQPIYNEQFF. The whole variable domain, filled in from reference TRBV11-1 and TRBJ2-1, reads EAEVAQSPRYKITEKSQAVAFWCDPISGHATLYWYRQILGQGPELLVQFQDESVVDDSQLPKDRFSAERLKGVDSTLKIQPAELGDSAMYLCASSKGQPIYNEQFFGPGTRLTVL.

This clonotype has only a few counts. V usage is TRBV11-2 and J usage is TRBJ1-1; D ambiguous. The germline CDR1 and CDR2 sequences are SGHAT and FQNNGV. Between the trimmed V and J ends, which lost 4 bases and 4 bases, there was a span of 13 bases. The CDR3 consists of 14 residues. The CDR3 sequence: CASSSDRLITEAFF. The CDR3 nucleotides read TGTGCCAGCAGCTCTGATAGGCTAATCACTGAAGCTTTCTTT.

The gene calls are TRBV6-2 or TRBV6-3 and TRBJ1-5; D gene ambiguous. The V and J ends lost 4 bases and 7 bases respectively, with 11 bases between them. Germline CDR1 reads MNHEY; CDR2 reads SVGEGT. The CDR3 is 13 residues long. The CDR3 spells CASSLENRQPQHF. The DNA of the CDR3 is TGTGCCAGCAGTTTGGAAAACCGACAGCCCCAGCATTTT.

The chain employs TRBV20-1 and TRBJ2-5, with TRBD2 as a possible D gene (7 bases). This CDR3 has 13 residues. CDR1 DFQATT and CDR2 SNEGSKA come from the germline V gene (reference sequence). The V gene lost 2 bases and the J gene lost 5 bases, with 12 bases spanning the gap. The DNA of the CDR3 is TGCAGTGCTAGACGTGGGGGGGCGGAGACCCAGTACTTC. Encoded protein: CSARRGGAETQYF.

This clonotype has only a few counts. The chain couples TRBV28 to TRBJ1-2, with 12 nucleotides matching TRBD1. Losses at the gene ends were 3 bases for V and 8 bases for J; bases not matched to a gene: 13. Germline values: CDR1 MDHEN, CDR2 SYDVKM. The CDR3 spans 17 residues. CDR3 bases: TGTGCCAGCAGTTTTGTCCTCCCGGGACAGGGGGCGCAGGGCTACACCTTC. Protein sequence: CASSFVLPGQGAQGYTF.

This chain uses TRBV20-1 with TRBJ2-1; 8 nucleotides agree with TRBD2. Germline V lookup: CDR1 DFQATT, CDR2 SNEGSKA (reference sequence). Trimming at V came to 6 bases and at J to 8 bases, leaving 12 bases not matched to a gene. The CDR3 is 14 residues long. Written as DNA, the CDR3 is TGCAGTGCCCCCTGGCGGGGGGCCTTGGATGAGCAGTTCTTC. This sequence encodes CSAPWRGALDEQFF.

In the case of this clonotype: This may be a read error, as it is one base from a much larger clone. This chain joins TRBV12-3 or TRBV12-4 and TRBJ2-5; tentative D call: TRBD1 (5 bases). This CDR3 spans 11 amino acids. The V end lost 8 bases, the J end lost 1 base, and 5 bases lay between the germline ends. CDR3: CASGAQETQYF. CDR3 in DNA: TGTGCCAGCGGGGCCCAAGAGACCCAGTACTTC.

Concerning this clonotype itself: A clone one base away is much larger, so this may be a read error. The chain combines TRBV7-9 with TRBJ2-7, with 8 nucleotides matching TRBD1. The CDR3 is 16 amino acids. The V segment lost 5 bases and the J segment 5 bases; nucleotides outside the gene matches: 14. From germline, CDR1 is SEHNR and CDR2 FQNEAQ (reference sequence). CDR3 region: CASSDLQTGVGHEQYF. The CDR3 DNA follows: TGTGCCAGCAGCGACCTCCAGACAGGGGTGGGACACGAGCAGTACTTC.

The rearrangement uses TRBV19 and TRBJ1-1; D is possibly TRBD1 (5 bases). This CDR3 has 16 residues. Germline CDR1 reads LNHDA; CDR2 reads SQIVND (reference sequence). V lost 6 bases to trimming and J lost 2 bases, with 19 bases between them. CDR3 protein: CASRRRDVEFNTEAFF. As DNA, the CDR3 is TGTGCCAGTAGACGAAGGGACGTAGAATTCAACACTGAAGCTTTCTTT.

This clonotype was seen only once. CDR3 sequence reads: CAWSRGQRRTEAFF. The DNA for the CDR3 is TGTGCCTGGAGTAGGGGGCAAAGACGAACTGAAGCTTTCTTT. The V call is TRBV30, the J call TRBJ1-1, with TRBD1 matching 7 bases. CDR3 size: 14 residues. CDR1 is GTSNPN and CDR2 is SVGIG in the germline V gene (reference sequence). V dropped 2 bases and J dropped 5; count of bases not matched to a gene: 8.

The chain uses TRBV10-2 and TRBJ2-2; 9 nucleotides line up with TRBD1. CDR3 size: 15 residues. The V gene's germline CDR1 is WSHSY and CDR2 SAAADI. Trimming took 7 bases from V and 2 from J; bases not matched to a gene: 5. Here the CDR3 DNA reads TGCGCCAGCATTCCGGGACAGGGAAACACCGGGGAGCTGTTTTTT. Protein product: CASIPGQGNTGELFF.

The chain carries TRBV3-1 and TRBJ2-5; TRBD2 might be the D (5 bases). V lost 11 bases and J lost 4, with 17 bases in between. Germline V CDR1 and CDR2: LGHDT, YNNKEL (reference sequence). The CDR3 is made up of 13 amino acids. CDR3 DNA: TGTGCCGTTCGGGATCTCCGTAGAGAGACCCAGTACTTC. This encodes CAVRDLRRETQYF.

The CDR3 sequence is CASRGGTGEGPLHF. CDR3 in DNA: TGTGCCAGCAGGGGAGGGACAGGGGAAGGACCCCTCCACTTT. The chain is built from TRBV28 and TRBJ1-6; 10 nucleotides align to TRBD1. The CDR3 loop spans 14 amino acids. Germline trimming cut 6 bases from V and 12 bases from J; bases unmatched to any gene: 8. Germline CDR1 and CDR2: MDHEN and SYDVKM. Using reference TRBV28 and TRBJ1-6 for the parts outside the CDR3, the full variable domain is DVKVTQSSRYLVKRTGEKVFLECVQDMDHENMFWYRQDPGLGLRLIYFSYDVKMKEKGDIPEGYSVSREKKERFSLILESASTNQTSMYLCASRGGTGEGPLHFGNGTRLTVT.

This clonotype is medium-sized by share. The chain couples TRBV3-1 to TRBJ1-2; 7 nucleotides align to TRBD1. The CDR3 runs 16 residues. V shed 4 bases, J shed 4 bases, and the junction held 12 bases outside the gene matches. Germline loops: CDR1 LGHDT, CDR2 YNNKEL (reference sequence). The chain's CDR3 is CASSRVITGAGYGYTF. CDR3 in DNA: TGTGCCAGCAGCCGAGTGATCACAGGGGCTGGCTATGGCTACACCTTC.

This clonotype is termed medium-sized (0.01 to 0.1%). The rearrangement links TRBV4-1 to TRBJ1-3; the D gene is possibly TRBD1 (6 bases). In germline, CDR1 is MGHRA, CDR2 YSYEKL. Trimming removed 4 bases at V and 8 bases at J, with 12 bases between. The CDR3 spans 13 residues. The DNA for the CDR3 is TGCGCCAGCAGCCGCGAGAGGGGGTACACCATATATTTT. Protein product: CASSRERGYTIYF.

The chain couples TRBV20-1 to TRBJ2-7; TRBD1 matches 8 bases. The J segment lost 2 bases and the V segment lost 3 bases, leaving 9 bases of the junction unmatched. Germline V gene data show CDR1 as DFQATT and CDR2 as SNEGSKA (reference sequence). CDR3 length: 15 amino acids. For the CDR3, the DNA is TGCAGTGCTAGGACGACGACAGGGGAACCCTACGAGCAGTACTTC. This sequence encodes CSARTTTGEPYEQYF.

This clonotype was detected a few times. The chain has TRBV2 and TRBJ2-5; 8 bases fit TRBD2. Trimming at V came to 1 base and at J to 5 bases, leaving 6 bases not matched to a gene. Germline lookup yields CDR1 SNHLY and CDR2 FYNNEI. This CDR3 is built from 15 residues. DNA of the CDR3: TGTGCCAGCAGTGAAGTGGGACTAGTTCGGGAGACCCAGTACTTC. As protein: CASSEVGLVRETQYF.

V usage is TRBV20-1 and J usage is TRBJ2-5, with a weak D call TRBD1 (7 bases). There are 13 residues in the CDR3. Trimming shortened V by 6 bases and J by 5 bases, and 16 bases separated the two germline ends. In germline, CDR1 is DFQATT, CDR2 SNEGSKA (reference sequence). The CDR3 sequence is CSAPGGRGETQYF. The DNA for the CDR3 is TGCAGTGCGCCAGGGGGGCGCGGGGAGACCCAGTACTTC.

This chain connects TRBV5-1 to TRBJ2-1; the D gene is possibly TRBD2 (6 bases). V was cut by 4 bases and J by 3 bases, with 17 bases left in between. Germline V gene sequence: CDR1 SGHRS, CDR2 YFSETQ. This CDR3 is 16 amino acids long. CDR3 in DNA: TGCGCCAGCAGCGGGGGGAGCTTATCCAGCTACAATGAGCAGTTCTTC. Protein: CASSGGSLSSYNEQFF.

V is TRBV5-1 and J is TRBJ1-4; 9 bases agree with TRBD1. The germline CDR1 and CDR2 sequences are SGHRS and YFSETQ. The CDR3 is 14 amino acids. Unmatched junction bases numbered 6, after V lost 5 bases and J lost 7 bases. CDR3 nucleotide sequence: TGCGCCAGCAGGAGACAGGGGGTGGGTGAAAAACTGTTTTTT. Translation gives CASRRQGVGEKLFF.

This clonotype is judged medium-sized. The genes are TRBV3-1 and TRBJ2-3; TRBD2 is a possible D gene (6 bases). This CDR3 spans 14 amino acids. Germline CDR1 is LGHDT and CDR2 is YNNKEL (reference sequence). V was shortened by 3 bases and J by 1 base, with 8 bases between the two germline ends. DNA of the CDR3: TGTGCCAGCAGCCATTGGGGGGGCACAGATACGCAGTATTTT. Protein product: CASSHWGGTDTQYF.

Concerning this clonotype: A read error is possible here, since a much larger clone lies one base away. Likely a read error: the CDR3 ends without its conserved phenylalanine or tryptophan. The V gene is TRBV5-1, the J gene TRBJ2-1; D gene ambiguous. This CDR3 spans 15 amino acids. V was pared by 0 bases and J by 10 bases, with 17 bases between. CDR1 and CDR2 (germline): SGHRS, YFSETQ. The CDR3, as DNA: TGCGCCAGCAGCTTGGTAACGACACCATTGAGAGAGCAGTTCATC. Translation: CASSLVTTPLREQFI.

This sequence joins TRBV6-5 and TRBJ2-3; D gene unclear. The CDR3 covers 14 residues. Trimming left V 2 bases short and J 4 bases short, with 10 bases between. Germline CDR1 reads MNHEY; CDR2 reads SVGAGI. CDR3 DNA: TGTGCCAGCAGTTACAGGGCTAGGGCAGATACGCAGTATTTT. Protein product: CASSYRARADTQYF.

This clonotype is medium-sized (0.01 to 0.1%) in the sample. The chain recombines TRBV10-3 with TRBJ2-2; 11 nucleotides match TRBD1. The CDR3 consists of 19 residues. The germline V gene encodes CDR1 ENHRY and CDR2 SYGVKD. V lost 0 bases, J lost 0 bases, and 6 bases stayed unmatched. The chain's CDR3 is CAISESDRGLLANTGELFF. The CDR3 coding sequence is TGTGCCATCAGTGAGTCGGACAGGGGGCTTCTCGCGAACACCGGGGAGCTGTTTTTT.

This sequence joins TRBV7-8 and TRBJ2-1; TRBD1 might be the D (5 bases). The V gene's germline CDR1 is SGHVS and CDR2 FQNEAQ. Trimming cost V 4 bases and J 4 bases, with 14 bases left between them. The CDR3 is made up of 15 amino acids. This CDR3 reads CASSSTETEYNEQFF. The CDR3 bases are TGTGCCAGCAGCTCCACTGAGACAGAATACAATGAGCAGTTCTTC.

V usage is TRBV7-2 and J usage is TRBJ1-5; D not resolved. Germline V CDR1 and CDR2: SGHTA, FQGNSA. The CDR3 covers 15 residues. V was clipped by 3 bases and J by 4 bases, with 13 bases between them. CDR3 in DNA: TGTGCCAGCAGCTTGACTTGGGGTTGGAATCAGCCCCAGCATTTT. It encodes CASSLTWGWNQPQHF. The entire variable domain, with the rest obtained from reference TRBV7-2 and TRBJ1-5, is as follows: GAGVSQSPSNKVTEKGKDVELRCDPISGHTALYWYRQSLGQGLEFLIYFQGNSAPDKSGLPSDRFSAERTGGSVSTLTIQRTQQEDSAVYLCASSLTWGWNQPQHFGDGTRLSIL.

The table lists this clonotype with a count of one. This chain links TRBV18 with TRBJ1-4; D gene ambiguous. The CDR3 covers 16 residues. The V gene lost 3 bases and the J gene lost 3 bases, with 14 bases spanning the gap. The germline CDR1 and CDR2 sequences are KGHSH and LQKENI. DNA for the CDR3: TGTGCCAGCTCACCTATAAAGGGTTGGGCTAATGAAAAACTGTTTTTT. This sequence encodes CASSPIKGWANEKLFF.

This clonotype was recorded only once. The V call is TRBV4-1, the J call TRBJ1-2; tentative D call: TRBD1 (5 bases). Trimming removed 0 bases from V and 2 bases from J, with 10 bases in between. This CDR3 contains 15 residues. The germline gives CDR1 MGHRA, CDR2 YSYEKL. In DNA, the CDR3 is TGCGCCAGCAGCCAAGATGACGGGGGAAACTATGGCTACACCTTC. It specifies CASSQDDGGNYGYTF.

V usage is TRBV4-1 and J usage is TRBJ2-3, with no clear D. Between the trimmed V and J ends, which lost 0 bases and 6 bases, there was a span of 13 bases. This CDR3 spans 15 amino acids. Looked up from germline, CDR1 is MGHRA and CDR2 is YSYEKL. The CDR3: CASSQESPGLDTQYF. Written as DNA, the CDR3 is TGCGCCAGCAGCCAAGAATCGCCTGGGCTGGATACGCAGTATTTT.

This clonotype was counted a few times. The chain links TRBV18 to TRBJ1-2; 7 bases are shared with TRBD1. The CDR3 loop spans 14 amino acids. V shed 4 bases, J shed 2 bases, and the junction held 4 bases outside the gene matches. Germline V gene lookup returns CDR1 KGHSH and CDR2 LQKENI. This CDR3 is CASSLDRRNYGYTF. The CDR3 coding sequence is TGTGCCAGCTCACTGGACAGGAGGAACTATGGCTACACCTTC. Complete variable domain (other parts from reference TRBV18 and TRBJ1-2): NAGVMQNPRHLVRRRGQEARLRCSPMKGHSHVYWYRQLPEEGLKFMVYLQKENIIDESGMPKERFSAEFPKEGPSILRIQQVVRGDSAAYFCASSLDRRNYGYTFGSGTRLTVV.